This T cell receptor beta chain came from a study of blood T cell repertoires in COVID-19 (dated by TCRdb to 2018 to 2020). As for the study more broadly: The collaborator samples originated in the United States, Italy and Spain and spanned the acute and convalescent phases of COVID-19. The samples were drawn from two sources: the first 160 participants of the ongoing ImmuneRACE study, and 1,000 to 1,500 subjects contributed by 6 global collaborators. The repertoires were released in a freely available public database meant as a resource for research on the immune response to SARS-CoV-2. HLA class I and class II types, where available, came from metadata supplied by the sample provider rather than from assay-based typing. A de-identified subject ID, COVID-19 status, age in years and sex were almost always included in the sample metadata. The prospective study material was composed of cDNA or gDNA derived from T cells, B-cell-depleted T cells, or PBMCs. The dataset comprised deeply sampled blood TCRbeta repertoires from subjects exposed to, actively infected with, or recovered from COVID-19.

Broader findings and caveats from the paper: How much clinical and demographic metadata was included differed by source and by participant, and the metadata was provided uncurated.

The immunoSEQ Assay, a bias-controlled multiplex PCR, was used to amplify TCRbeta CDR3 regions from genomic DNA. For the original study's pipeline: Within the assay, amplification of reference gene primers was used to estimate how many nucleated cells each sample contained. To quantify the absolute abundance of each unique TCRbeta CDR3 rearrangement, sequence reads were collapsed and filtered. Productive Simpson clonality was computed per sample as the square root of Simpson's diversity index over productive rearrangements. Entries here come from immuneACCESS through TCRdb and include only in-frame sequences with V and J called. Some clones fail to appear in such tables; in the studies checked, an unresolved V gene covers under half of the shortfall, and the cause of the remainder is unknown. V, J and clone size reflect that table, while D and trimming were determined from the DNA. Counted in this sample were about 74,000 clones; 84% of them appeared once. The ten largest account for about 10% of the sample.

The collaborating institutions used their own protocols to collect whole blood in K2EDTA tubes. For TCRbeta analysis, collaborators shipped samples in one of three forms: frozen whole blood, isolated PBMCs, or DNA extracted from either of those sample types. The germline V gene encodes CDR1 LNHDA and CDR2 SQIVND (reference sequence). V is cut by 3 bases and J by 2 bases, and the space between the germline ends is 8 bases. The CDR3 measures 13 amino acids from cysteine to phenylalanine. The only DNA kept is the CDR3, 39 bases in frame from the first base. Comments on this clone: No cognate antigen has been identified for it. It has no much larger one-base neighbor in the sample; base qualities were not kept.

The clonotype was recovered from a man aged 50-59 years with active COVID-19. The chain joins TRBV19 to TRBJ2-7; the D gene identity is not certain. Source material: peripheral blood. The DNA is TGTGCCAGTAGTATCGCGACAACCTACGAGCAGTACTTC. It encodes CASSIATTYEQYF.